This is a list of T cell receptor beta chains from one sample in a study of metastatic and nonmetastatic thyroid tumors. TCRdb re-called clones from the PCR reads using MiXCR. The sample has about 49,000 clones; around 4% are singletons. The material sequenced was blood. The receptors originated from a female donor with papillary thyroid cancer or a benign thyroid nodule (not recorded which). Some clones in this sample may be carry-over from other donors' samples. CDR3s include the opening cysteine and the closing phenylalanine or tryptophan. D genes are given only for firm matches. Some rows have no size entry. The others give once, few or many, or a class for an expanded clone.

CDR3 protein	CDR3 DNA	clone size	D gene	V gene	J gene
CASRPSNTGAFF	TGTGCTAGCAGACCATCGAACACTGGAGCTTTCTTT	few	.	TRBV6-1	TRBJ1-1
CSAIGGNYCYTF	TGCAGTGCTATTGGTGGCAACTATTGCTACACCTTC	.	.	TRBV20-1	TRBJ1-2
CAASRNRGRSTEAFF	TGTGCCGCCAGCAGGAACAGGGGGAGGAGCACTGAAGCTTTCTTT	.	TRBD1	TRBV15	TRBJ1-1
CAWSVTLAGSGEQYF	TGTGCCTGGAGTGTAACCCTAGCGGGAAGTGGCGAGCAGTACTTC	many	TRBD2	TRBV30	TRBJ2-7
CASSPIRGGRGSPLHF	TGTGCCAGCAGCCCGATCCGGGGGGGCCGGGGTTCACCCCTCCACTTT	many	.	TRBV3-1	TRBJ1-6
CASSYGGSYEQYF	TGTGCCAGCAGTTACGGGGGGTCCTACGAGCAGTACTTC	.	.	TRBV6-2/TRBV6-3	TRBJ2-7
CASSLEVSFPYEQYF	TGCGCCAGCAGCCTTGAGGTCAGCTTCCCCTACGAGCAGTACTTC	few	.	TRBV4-3	TRBJ2-7
CASSLLQGNTIYF	TGTGCCAGCAGTTTACTTCAGGGAAACACCATATATTTT	few	.	TRBV28	TRBJ1-3
CASSQDRLNWENTQYF	TGCGCCAGCAGCCAAGACCGGTTGAATTGGGAAAATACGCAGTATTTT	many	.	TRBV4-1	TRBJ2-3
CASSPYLRLAGVKNTQYF	TGTGCCAGCAGCCCATACCTGAGACTAGCGGGAGTTAAGAATACGCAGTATTTT	.	TRBD2	TRBV7-9	TRBJ2-3
CASSLIGQNQLKEAFF	TGTGCCAGCAGCTTGATAGGACAGAATCAACTCAAAGAAGCTTTCTTT	many	.	TRBV11-2	TRBJ1-1
CASSSTGGKLCEQYF	TGTGCCAGCAGTTCCACAGGGGGTAAGCTGTGTGAGCAGTACTTC	.	TRBD1	TRBV27	TRBJ2-7
CASSALEGHRNEQFF	TGTGCCAGCAGTGCGTTGGAGGGCCATAGGAATGAGCAGTTCTTC	medium-sized	.	TRBV6-1	TRBJ2-1
CASSWTVYPPTDTQYF	TGTGCCAGCAGTTGGACGGTATATCCCCCCACAGATACGCAGTATTTT	.	.	TRBV11-3	TRBJ2-3
CASNRGPGADTGELFF	TGTGCCAGCAACAGAGGGCCGGGGGCGGACACCGGGGAGCTGTTTTTT	many	.	TRBV6-1	TRBJ2-2
CASSTGQGTVNEKLFF	TGTGCCAGCAGCACGGGACAGGGGACTGTTAATGAAAAACTGTTTTTT	many	TRBD1	TRBV3-1	TRBJ1-4
CSAPSGASTDTQYF	TGCAGTGCTCCTAGCGGGGCCAGCACAGATACGCAGTATTTT	many	TRBD2	TRBV20-1	TRBJ2-3
CASRLVRRYEQYF	TGTGCCAGCAGACTAGTCCGGCGCTACGAGCAGTACTTC	medium-sized	.	TRBV6-2/TRBV6-3	TRBJ2-7
CASSAGGPQHF	TGTGCCAGCAGCGCAGGGGGGCCCCAGCATTTT	few	TRBD1	TRBV27	TRBJ1-5
CASSQPRGGETQYF	TGCGCCAGCAGCCAACCCAGGGGGGGGGAGACCCAGTACTTC	many	.	TRBV4-1	TRBJ2-5
CASIFQEGPSEQYF	TGTGCCAGCATTTTTCAGGAGGGGCCCTCCGAACAGTACTTC	.	.	TRBV12-3/TRBV12-4	TRBJ2-7
CASSLGTGRSYGYTF	TGTGCCAGCAGCCTAGGGACAGGGCGATCGTATGGCTACACCTTC	few	TRBD1	TRBV7-9	TRBJ1-2
CASSQVGGKGYNSPLHF	TGTGCCAGCAGCCAAGTTGGAGGGAAGGGATATAATTCACCCCTCCACTTT	many	.	TRBV3-1	TRBJ1-6
CASSLEAALAGGVDTGELFF	TGTGCCAGCAGCTTAGAAGCGGCGCTAGCGGGAGGGGTGGACACCGGGGAGCTGTTTTTT	many	TRBD2	TRBV13	TRBJ2-2
CASSPKSASRGGEKLFF	TGTGCCAGCTCACCAAAGTCCGCCTCCCGGGGGGGTGAAAAACTGTTTTTT	.	.	TRBV18	TRBJ1-4
CASSLDPVDVAEAFF	TGTGCCAGCAGCTTAGATCCAGTGGACGTCGCTGAAGCTTTCTTT	.	.	TRBV11-2	TRBJ1-1
CASSFPRQGPGELFF	TGTGCCAGCAGTTTCCCCAGACAGGGACCCGGGGAGCTGTTTTTT	many	TRBD1	TRBV27	TRBJ2-2
CATRGRRLEGGINTGELFF	TGTGCCACCAGAGGCCGGAGACTAGAGGGAGGAATCAACACCGGGGAGCTGTTTTTT	.	.	TRBV24-1	TRBJ2-2
CASIDRDTGELFF	TGTGCCAGCATCGACAGGGACACCGGGGAGCTGTTTTTT	few	TRBD1	TRBV27	TRBJ2-2
CASSTPNTEAFF	TGTGCCAGCAGCACACCGAACACTGAAGCTTTCTTT	many	.	TRBV7-9	TRBJ1-1
CASSQGFRAYEQYF	TGTGCCAGCAGCCAAGGTTTCAGGGCCTACGAGCAGTACTTC	many	.	TRBV3-1	TRBJ2-7
CTAMGISYNEQFF	TGCACCGCGATGGGTATCTCCTACAATGAGCAGTTCTTC	.	.	TRBV29-1	TRBJ2-1
CASSEGTRDEQYF	TGTGCCAGCAGTGAAGGGACTAGAGACGAGCAGTACTTC	many	TRBD2	TRBV9	TRBJ2-7
CASSLVGPNYGYTF	TGTGCCAGCAGCTTAGTAGGCCCTAACTACGGCTACACCTTC	.	.	TRBV7-2	TRBJ1-2
CASHGAATSTDTQYF	TGTGCCTCCCATGGGGCAGCTACTAGCACAGATACGCAGTATTTT	many	.	TRBV7-6	TRBJ2-3
CASSYGGQPDTQYF	TGTGCCAGCAGTTACGGGGGACAGCCAGATACGCAGTATTTT	.	.	TRBV6-9	TRBJ2-3
CASSYDRGDEKLLF	TGTGCCAGCAGCTACGACAGGGGTGATGAAAAACTGCTTTTT	many	TRBD1	TRBV7-9	TRBJ1-4
CASSLGLGQRAYEQYF	TGTGCCAGCAGCTTAGGGTTGGGACAGAGGGCCTACGAGCAGTACTTC	many	TRBD1	TRBV11-2	TRBJ2-7
CASSYGEGRETQYF	TGTGCCAGCAGTTATGGGGAGGGGAGAGAGACCCAGTACTTC	few	TRBD2	TRBV6-2/TRBV6-3	TRBJ2-5
CASSDRAPLTDTQYF	TGTGCCAGCAGCGACCGAGCCCCCCTCACAGATACGCAGTATTTT	many	.	TRBV5-6	TRBJ2-3
CSALGAGVFNEQFF	TGCAGTGCCCTGGGAGCGGGAGTGTTCAATGAGCAGTTCTTC	.	TRBD2	TRBV20-1	TRBJ2-1
CASRQGADTGELFF	TGTGCCAGCAGACAGGGGGCGGACACCGGGGAGCTGTTTTTT	few	TRBD1	TRBV6-1	TRBJ2-2
CASTVISGTGEQYF	TGTGCCAGCACGGTGATTTCAGGGACCGGAGAGCAGTACTTC	few	.	TRBV6-2/TRBV6-3	TRBJ2-7
CASSLSGQPQETQYF	TGTGCCAGCAGCTTGTCGGGACAGCCTCAAGAGACCCAGTACTTC	many	TRBD1	TRBV5-5	TRBJ2-5
CASSLGLGQGNQPQHF	TGTGCCAGCAGCTTAGGGCTAGGTCAGGGTAACCAGCCCCAGCATTTT	.	.	TRBV11-2	TRBJ1-5
CASSEQGGGTGELFF	TGTGCCAGCAGTGAACAGGGGGGGGGAACCGGGGAGCTGTTTTTT	.	.	TRBV6-1	TRBJ2-2